This T cell receptor (beta chain) is from a study of tumor-infiltrating lymphocytes in localized non-small cell lung cancer (dated by TCRdb to about 2021). Study-level background: The cohort included patients whose samples were collected after neoadjuvant chemotherapy, as well as both smokers and never-smokers and several histologies. Flow cytometry, multiplex immunofluorescence, RNA-seq, exome sequencing and proteomics were applied to the same patients as TCR sequencing, which was one of several integrated assays. For around 57 patients, immunoSEQ T-cell fraction was compared between paired tumor and uninvolved lung. Each patient contributed resected tumor tissue and uninvolved lung tissue from the same patient, described as non-adjacent to the tumor. The overall ICON cohort was composed of some 160 surgical patients with localized non-small cell lung cancer whose tumors were resected. The research as a whole found: Because different pieces of the same tissue were used for different assays, technical variation could not be separated from intratumor heterogeneity. TCR-derived T-cell fraction did not differ between the flow cytometry-defined immunotypes IM1 (good prognosis) and IM2 (poor prognosis). No association of tumor T-cell fraction from TCR sequencing with recurrence-free survival was found (p = 0.61). Assay coverage varied across patients depending on available tissue quantity, so only a subset of the cohort had TCR sequencing. Consistent with immunofluorescence CD3 counts, TCRbeta sequencing supported greater T cell infiltration in tumors than in uninvolved lung tissue.

The T-cell fraction in tumor and uninvolved lung tissue was obtained from TCR sequencing using the immunoSEQ assay. Concerning the study's data processing: In the survival analysis, patients were divided into a high T-cell fraction group (upper tertile) and a low T-cell fraction group (lower two tertiles), and the two groups were compared using a log-rank test. A signed-rank test was used to test paired tumor versus uninvolved lung differences in T-cell fraction. Here the immuneACCESS table is served through TCRdb, limited to in-frame sequences with V and J called. Missing clones are a known gap in these copies; in checked studies unresolved V genes cover under half, and the rest lacks a known reason. D and trimming come from the DNA, and the V and J calls and clone size come from that table. This sample holds about 12,000 clones; under 90% were observed only once. In total, the top ten clones hold 8% to 9.5% of the sample.

Enrollment in ICON was initiated in the first half of 2016, and the last patient was enrolled in late 2018. Fresh tumor and matched uninvolved tissue for in-depth immune analyses, including TCR sequencing, were collected from a subcohort of around 80 patients. TCR sequencing was performed on DNA isolated from bulk tissue, without cell sorting. The CDR3 runs 16 residues from the cysteine to the phenylalanine. Here the CDR3 DNA is all that survives: 48 bases in frame from base 1. The germline V end is reduced by 5 bases and the J end by 0 bases; junction bases left unmatched: 7. Sequences SNHLY (CDR1) and FYNNEI (CDR2) are obtained from the germline V gene. Comment on this clone: This receptor's antigen is unknown. No much larger clonotype is one base removed from it; base qualities were not supplied.

The TCR sequence derives from a human donor with non-small cell lung cancer. Input material: lung tumor tissue. Recombination connected TRBV2 to TRBJ1-3, with 7 bases in between that match TRBD1. The nucleotide sequence reads as follows: TGTGCCAGCAGTCAGACCGGGACAGCCTCTGGAAACACCATATATTTT. Translated, it reads CASSQTGTASGNTIYF.